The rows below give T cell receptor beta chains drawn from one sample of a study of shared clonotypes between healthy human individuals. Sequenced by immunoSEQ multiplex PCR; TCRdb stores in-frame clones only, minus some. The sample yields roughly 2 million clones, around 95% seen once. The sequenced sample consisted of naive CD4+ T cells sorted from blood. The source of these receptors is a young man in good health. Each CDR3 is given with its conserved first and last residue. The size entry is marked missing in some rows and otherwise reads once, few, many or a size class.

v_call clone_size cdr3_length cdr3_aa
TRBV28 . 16 CASSPGFGEMSATQYF
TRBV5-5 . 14 CASSLIFVSGELFF
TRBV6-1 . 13 CASSELWDSSGTF
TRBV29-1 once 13 CSVGTGGNSPLHF
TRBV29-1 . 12 CSVHQGRIGYTF
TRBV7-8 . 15 CASSLAGGTYNEQFF
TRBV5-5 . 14 CASSLAFGGNTIYF
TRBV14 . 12 CASRGDTYEQYF
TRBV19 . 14 CASSIGQGPYGYTF
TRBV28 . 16 CASSGTGGHSGNTIYF
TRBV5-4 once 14 CASSLAQGTHEQYF
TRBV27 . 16 CASSLWGESSYNEQFF
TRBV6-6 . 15 CASSYGDSPHSPLHF